The source of this TCR beta chain is a study of blood T cell repertoires in COVID-19. Study in general: Collection of acute and convalescent COVID-19 samples took place in the United States, Italy and Spain. Nucleic acid was either cDNA or gDNA, and it came from T cells, B-cell-depleted T cells, or PBMCs.

This CDR3 has 13 residues. The V end lost 3 bases, the J end lost 2 bases, and 10 bases lay between the germline ends. Germline assignment: CDR1 SQVTM and CDR2 ANQGSEA. Methods used by the authors: Estimation of nucleated cell counts was performed using reference gene primer amplification. Assay used: immunoSEQ multiplex PCR; TCRdb lists only in-frame clones, some missing. The D gene and trimming were derived from the DNA, and the V and J assignments and clone size from that table. The sample yields 300,000 or so clones, about 84% seen once. This sequence joins TRBV29-1 and TRBJ1-2; no clear D. Sequenced sample: peripheral blood. The clonotype comes from a woman between 50 and 59 years old with acute or convalescent COVID-19. CDR3 nucleotide sequence: TGCAGCGTTGACCCAGATTTCAACTATGGCTACACCTTC. Residues: CSVDPDFNYGYTF. Looking up the rest from reference TRBV29-1 and TRBJ1-2 gives the full variable domain: SAVISQKPSRDICQRGTSLTIQCQVDSQVTMMFWYRQQPGQSLTLIATANQGSEATYESGFVIDKFPISRPNLTFSTLTVSNMSPEDSSIYLCSVDPDFNYGYTFGSGTRLTVV.